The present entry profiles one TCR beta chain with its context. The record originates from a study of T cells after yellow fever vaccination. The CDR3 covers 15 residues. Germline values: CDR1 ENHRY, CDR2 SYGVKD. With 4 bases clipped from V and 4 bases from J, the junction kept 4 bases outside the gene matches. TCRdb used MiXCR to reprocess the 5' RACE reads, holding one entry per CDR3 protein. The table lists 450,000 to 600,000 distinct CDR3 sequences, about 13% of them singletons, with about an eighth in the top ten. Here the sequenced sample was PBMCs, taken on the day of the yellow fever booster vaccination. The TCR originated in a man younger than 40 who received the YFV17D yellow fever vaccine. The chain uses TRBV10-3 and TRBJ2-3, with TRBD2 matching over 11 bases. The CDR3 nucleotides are TGTGCCATCAGTGGCGGGACTAGCGGATCAGATACGCAGTATTTT. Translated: CAISGGTSGSDTQYF.